The entry below gives a single T cell receptor beta chain sequence along with its context. The antigen is undetermined. Combining a sample-barcoded 5' primer with a J-beta primer mix, a second PCR ran for roughly 7 to 11 cycles. TCRdb re-analysed the 5' RACE reads in MiXCR, keeping a single row per CDR3 protein. The table lists about 1.4 million distinct CDR3 sequences, around 59% of them singletons. The entry originates in a study of blood T cells in healthy people across ages. Study-level points and caveats: A strong correlation was found between TCR beta diversity and the percentage of naive T cells. Both naive CD4+ cell counts and diversity were greater in long-lived donors than in aged donors. The study lacked donor CMV status, which possibly confounded expanded clonotype changes.

V was trimmed by 5 bases and J by 9 bases, leaving 16 bases between them. CDR3 length equals 13 residues. This chain connects TRBV12-3 or TRBV12-4 to TRBJ1-2; D is undetermined. Input material: blood. This TCR derives from a man between 18 and 35 years old in good health. Here the CDR3 reads CASSGNLQGSYTF. The CDR3 DNA sequence: TGTGCCAGCAGTGGCAACCTCCAAGGTAGCTACACCTTC.